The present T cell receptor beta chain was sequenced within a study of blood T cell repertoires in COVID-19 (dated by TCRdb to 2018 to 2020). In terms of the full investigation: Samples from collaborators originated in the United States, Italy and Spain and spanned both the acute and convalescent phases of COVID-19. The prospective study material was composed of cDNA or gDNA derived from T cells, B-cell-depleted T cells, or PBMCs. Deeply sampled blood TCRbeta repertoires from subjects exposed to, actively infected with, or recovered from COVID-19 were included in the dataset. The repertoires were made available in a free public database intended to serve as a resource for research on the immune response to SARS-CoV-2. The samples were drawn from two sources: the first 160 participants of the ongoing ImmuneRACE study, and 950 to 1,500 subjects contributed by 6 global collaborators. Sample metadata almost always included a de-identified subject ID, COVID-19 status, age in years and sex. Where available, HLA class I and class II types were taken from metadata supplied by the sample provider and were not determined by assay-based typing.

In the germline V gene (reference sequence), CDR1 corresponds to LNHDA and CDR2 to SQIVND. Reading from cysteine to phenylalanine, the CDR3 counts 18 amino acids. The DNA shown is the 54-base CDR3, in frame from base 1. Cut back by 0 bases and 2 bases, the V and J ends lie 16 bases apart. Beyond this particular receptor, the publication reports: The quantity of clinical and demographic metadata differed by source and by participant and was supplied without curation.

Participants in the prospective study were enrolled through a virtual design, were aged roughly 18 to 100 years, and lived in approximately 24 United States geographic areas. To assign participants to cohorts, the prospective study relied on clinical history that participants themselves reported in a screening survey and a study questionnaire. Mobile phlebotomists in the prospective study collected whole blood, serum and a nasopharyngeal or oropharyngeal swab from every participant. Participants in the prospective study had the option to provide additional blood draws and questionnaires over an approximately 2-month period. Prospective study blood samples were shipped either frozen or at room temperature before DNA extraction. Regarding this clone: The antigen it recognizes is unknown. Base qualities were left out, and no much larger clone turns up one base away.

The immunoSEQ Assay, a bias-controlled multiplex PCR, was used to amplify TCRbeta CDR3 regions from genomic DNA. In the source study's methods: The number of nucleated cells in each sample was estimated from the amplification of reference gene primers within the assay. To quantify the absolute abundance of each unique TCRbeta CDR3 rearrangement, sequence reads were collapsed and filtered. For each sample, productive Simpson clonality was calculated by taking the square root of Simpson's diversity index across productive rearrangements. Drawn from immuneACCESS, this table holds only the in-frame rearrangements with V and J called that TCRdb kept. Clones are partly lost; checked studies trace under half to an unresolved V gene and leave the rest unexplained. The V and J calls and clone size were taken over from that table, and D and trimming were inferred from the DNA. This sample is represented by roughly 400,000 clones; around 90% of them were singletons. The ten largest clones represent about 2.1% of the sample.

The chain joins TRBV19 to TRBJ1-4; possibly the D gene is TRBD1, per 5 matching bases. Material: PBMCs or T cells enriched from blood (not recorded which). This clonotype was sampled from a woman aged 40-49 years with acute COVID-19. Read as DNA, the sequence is TGTGCCAGTAGTATAGACCGGCAGGCGACAGAGACTAATGAAAAACTGTTTTTT. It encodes CASSIDRQATETNEKLFF. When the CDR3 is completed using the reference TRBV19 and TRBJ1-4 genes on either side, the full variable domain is DGGITQSPKYLFRKEGQNVTLSCEQNLNHDAMYWYRQDPGQGLRLIYYSQIVNDFQKGDIAEGYSVSREKKESFPLTVTSAQKNPTAFYLCASSIDRQATETNEKLFFGSGTQLSVL.